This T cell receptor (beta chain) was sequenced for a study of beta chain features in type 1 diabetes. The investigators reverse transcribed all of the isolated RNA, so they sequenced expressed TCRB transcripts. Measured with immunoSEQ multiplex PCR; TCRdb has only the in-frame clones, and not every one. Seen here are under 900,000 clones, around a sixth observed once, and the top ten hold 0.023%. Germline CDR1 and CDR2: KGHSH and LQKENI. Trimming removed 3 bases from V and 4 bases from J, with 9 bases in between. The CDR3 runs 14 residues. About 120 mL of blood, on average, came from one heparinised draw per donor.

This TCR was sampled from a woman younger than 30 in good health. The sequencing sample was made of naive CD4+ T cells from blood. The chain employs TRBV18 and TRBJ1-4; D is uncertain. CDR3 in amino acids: CASSPGLSNEKLFF. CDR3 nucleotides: TGTGCCAGCTCACCTGGGCTCAGTAATGAAAAACTGTTTTTT.